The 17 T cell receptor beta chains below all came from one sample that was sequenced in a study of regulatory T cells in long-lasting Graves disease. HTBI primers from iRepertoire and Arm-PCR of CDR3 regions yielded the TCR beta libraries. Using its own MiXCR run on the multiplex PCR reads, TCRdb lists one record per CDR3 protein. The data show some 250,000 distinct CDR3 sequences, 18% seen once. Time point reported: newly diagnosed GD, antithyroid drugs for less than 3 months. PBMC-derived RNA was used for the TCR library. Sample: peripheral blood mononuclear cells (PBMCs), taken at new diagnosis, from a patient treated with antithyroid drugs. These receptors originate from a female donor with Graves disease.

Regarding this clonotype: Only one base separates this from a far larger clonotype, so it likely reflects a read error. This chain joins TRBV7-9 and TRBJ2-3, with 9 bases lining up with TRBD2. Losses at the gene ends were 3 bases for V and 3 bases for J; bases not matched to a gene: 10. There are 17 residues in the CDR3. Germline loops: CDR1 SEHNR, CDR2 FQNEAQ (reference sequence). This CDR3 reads CASSFSEAGGRTDTQYF. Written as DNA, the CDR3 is TGTGCCAGCAGCTTCTCGGAAGCGGGAGGACGGACAGATACGCAGTATTTT.

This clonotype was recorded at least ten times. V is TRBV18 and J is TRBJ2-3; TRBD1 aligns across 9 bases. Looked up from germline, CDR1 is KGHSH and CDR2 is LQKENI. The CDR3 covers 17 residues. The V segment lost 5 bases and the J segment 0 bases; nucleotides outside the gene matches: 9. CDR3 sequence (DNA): TGTGCCAGCTCAAAACCCCGGGACAGGGCAAGCACAGATACGCAGTATTTT. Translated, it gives CASSKPRDRASTDTQYF. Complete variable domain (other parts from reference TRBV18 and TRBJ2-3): NAGVMQNPRHLVRRRGQEARLRCSPMKGHSHVYWYRQLPEEGLKFMVYLQKENIIDESGMPKERFSAEFPKEGPSILRIQQVVRGDSAAYFCASSKPRDRASTDTQYFGPGTRLTVL.

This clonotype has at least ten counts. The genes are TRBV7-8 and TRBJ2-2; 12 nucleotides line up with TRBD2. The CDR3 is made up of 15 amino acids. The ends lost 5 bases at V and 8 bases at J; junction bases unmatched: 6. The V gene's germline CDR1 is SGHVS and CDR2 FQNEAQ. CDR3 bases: TGTGCCAGCAGCACCGGGACTAGCGGGCATGGGGAGCTGTTTTTT. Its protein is CASSTGTSGHGELFF.

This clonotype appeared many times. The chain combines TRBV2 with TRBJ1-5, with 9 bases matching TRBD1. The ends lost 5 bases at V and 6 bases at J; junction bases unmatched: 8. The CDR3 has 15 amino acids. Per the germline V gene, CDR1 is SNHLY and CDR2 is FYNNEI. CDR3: CASSRDRALGQPQHF. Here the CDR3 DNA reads TGTGCCAGCAGTCGGGACAGGGCTTTGGGTCAGCCCCAGCATTTT.

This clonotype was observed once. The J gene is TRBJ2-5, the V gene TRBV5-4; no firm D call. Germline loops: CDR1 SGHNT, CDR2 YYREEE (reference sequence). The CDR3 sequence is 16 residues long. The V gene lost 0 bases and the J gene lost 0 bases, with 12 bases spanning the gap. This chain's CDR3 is CASSLGAFSYQETQYF. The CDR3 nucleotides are TGTGCCAGCAGCTTGGGTGCTTTTTCGTACCAAGAGACCCAGTACTTC. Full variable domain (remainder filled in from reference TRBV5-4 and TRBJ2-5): ETGVTQSPTHLIKTRGQQVTLRCSSQSGHNTVSWYQQALGQGPQFIFQYYREEENGRGNFPPRFSGLQFPNYSSELNVNALELDDSALYLCASSLGAFSYQETQYFGPGTRLLVL.

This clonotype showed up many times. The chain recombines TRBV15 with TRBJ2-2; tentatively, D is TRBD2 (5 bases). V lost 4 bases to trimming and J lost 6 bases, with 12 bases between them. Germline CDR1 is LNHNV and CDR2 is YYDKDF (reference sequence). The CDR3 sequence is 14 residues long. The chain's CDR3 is CATSNSWRSGELFF. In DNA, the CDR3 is TGTGCCACCAGCAACAGCTGGAGGTCCGGGGAGCTGTTTTTT.

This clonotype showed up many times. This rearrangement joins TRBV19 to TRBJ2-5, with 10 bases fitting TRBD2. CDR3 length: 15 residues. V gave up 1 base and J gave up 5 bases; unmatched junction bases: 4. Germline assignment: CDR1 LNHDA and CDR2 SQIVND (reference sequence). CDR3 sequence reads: CASSIGAGGGETQYF. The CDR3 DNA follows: TGTGCCAGTAGTATAGGAGCGGGAGGGGGGGAGACCCAGTACTTC. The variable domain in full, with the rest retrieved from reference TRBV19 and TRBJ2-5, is DGGITQSPKYLFRKEGQNVTLSCEQNLNHDAMYWYRQDPGQGLRLIYYSQIVNDFQKGDIAEGYSVSREKKESFPLTVTSAQKNPTAFYLCASSIGAGGGETQYFGPGTRLLVL.

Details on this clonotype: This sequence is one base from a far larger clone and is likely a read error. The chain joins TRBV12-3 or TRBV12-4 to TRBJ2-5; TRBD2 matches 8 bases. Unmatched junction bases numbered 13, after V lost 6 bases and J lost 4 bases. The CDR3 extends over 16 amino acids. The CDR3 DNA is TGTGCCAGCAGCCCCGGGGGGGGGCGGATGGGAGAGACCCAGTACTTC. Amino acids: CASSPGGGRMGETQYF.

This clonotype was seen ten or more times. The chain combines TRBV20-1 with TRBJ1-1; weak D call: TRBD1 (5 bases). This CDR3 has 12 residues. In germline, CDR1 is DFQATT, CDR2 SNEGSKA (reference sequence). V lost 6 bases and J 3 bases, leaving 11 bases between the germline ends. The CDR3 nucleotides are TGCAGTGCGCTCTGGGGGTACACTGAAGCTTTCTTT. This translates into CSALWGYTEAFF.

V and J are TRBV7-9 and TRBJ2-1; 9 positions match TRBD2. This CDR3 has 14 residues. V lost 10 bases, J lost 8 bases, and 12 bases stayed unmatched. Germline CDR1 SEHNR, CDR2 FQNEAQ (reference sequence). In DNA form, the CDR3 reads TGTGCCACCCAGTCCAGCGGGAGGTGGGATGAGCAGTTCTTC. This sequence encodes CATQSSGRWDEQFF.

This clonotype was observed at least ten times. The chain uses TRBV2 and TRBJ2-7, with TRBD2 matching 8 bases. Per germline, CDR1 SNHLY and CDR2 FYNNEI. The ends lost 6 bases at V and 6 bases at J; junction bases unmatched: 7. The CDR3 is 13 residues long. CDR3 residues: CASSGGLVGEQYF. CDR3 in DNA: TGTGCCAGCAGCGGGGGACTAGTTGGCGAGCAGTACTTC.

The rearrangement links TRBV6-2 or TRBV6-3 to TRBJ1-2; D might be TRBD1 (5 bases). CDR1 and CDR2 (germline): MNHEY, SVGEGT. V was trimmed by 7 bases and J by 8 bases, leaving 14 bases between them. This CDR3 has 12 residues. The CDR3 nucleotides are TGTGCCAGCAATGAAGGGGTGGTAGGCTACACCTTC. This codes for CASNEGVVGYTF.

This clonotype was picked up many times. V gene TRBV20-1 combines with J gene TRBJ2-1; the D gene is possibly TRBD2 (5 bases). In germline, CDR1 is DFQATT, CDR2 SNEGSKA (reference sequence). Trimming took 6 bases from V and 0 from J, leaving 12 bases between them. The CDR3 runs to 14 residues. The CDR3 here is CSAVALSSYNEQFF. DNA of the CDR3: TGCAGTGCCGTAGCGTTAAGCTCCTACAATGAGCAGTTCTTC.

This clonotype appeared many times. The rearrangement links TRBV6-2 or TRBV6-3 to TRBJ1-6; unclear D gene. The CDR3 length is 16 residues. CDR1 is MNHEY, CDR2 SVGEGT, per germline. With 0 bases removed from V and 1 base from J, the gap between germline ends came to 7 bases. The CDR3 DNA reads TGTGCCAGCAGTTACTCGAAAAGGTCCTATAATTCACCCCTCCACTTT. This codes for CASSYSKRSYNSPLHF.

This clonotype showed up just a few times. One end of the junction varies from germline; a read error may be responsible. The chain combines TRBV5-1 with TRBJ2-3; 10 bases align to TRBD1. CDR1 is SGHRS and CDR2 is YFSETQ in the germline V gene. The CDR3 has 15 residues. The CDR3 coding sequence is TGCGCCAGCGGCTTCCGACAGGGGGCTACAGATACGCAGTATTTT. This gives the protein CASGFRQGATDTQYF. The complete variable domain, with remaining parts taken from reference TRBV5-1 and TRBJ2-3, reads KAGVTQTPRYLIKTRGQQVTLSCSPISGHRSVSWYQQTPGQGLQFLFEYFSETQRNKGNFPGRFSGRQFSNSRSEMNVSTLELGDSALYLCASGFRQGATDTQYFGPGTRLTVL.

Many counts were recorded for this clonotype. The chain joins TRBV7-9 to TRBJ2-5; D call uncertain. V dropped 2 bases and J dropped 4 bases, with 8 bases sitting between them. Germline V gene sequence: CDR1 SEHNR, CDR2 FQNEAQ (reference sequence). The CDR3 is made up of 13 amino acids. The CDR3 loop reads CASSLMQAETQYF. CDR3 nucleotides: TGTGCCAGCAGCTTAATGCAGGCAGAGACCCAGTACTTC.

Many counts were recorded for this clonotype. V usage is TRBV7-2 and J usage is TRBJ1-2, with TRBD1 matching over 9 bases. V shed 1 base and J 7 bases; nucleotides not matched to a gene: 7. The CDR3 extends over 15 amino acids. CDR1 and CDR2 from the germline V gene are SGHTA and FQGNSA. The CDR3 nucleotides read TGTGCCAGCAGCTTAGGGGACAGGGAAGCTGGTGGCTACACCTTC. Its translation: CASSLGDREAGGYTF.